Sequencing of this TCR beta chain was carried out in a study of regulatory T cells in long-lasting Graves disease. General study findings and limits: Owing to a sample size that was small, accuracy may have been reduced. Persistent disease was characterized by preferential usage of TRBV28, TRBJ1-2 and TRBJ2-5.

In this sample, this clonotype turned up many times. Its target is unknown. Time point: persistent/refractory GD, antithyroid drugs over 5 years with positive TRAb. Researchers made the TCR library from RNA that was extracted from PBMCs. Both iRepertoire HTBI primers and Arm-PCR of CDR3 regions were used to build the TCR beta libraries. Per the authors' pipeline: Identification of gene segments yielded some 60 TRBV and 13 to 15 TRBJ across samples. One entry per CDR3 protein, called by TCRdb with MiXCR from the multiplex PCR reads. TCRdb's processing, not the authors', yielded these V and J calls. The table shows almost 350,000 distinct CDR3 sequences, with roughly a fifth occurring only once. V was shortened by 6 bases and J by 0 bases, with 9 bases between the two germline ends. This CDR3 is built from 14 residues. Per germline, CDR1 MDHEN and CDR2 SYDVKM.

The chain employs TRBV28 and TRBJ1-5; unclear D gene. The specimen was peripheral blood mononuclear cells (PBMCs), collected when the disease was refractory, from a patient treated with antithyroid drugs. The TCR originated in a female donor with Graves disease. The CDR3 nucleotides are TGTGCCAGCAGCTTACGGGTTAGCAATCAGCCCCAGCATTTT. It codes for CASSLRVSNQPQHF. Using reference TRBV28 and TRBJ1-5 for the parts outside the CDR3, the full variable domain is DVKVTQSSRYLVKRTGEKVFLECVQDMDHENMFWYRQDPGLGLRLIYFSYDVKMKEKGDIPEGYSVSREKKERFSLILESASTNQTSMYLCASSLRVSNQPQHFGDGTRLSIL.